This is a list of T cell receptor beta chains from one sample in a study of response to subunit inactivated influenza vaccine. One entry per CDR3 protein, called by TCRdb with MiXCR from the RT-PCR reads. The sample contains 650,000 to 850,000 distinct CDR3 sequences, approximately 15% of which appear only once. This specimen was PBMCs from blood, taken roughly 15 days before vaccination. These receptors all stem from a man aged 50 or older who received an inactivated influenza vaccine. CDR3s include the opening cysteine and the closing phenylalanine or tryptophan. Fields, in order: J gene, D gene, clone size, V gene, CDR3 DNA, CDR3 protein. D genes are given only for firm matches. Clone size, where shown, is once, few, many, or a class for clones that have expanded.

j_gene: TRBJ2-7
d_gene: -
abundance: -
v_gene: TRBV5-5
CDR3nt: TGTGCCAGCAGCCCGCGGATCCAGGGGGGGGAGCAGTACTTC
CDR3aa: CASSPRIQGGEQYF

j_gene: TRBJ2-3
d_gene: -
abundance: many
v_gene: TRBV5-1
CDR3nt: TGCGCCAGCAGCTTGATTTCAGAAGATACGCAGTATTTT
CDR3aa: CASSLISEDTQYF

j_gene: TRBJ1-4
d_gene: TRBD1
abundance: -
v_gene: TRBV5-5
CDR3nt: TGTGCCAGCAGCTTGGCCGCGACAGGGGGGGAAAAACTGTTTTTT
CDR3aa: CASSLAATGGEKLFF

j_gene: TRBJ2-2
d_gene: -
abundance: -
v_gene: TRBV2
CDR3nt: TGTGCCAGCAGTGAGACGGACAGAGCGAACACCGGGGAGCTGTTTTTT
CDR3aa: CASSETDRANTGELFF

j_gene: TRBJ1-5
d_gene: -
abundance: -
v_gene: TRBV6-1
CDR3nt: TGTGCCAGCAGTGAAGCCCCCTTAGGGATAAATCAGCCCCAGCATTTT
CDR3aa: CASSEAPLGINQPQHF

j_gene: TRBJ2-3
d_gene: -
abundance: many
v_gene: TRBV4-1
CDR3nt: TGCGCCAGCAGCAGAGACAGGTACACAGATACGCAGTATTTT
CDR3aa: CASSRDRYTDTQYF

j_gene: TRBJ2-1
d_gene: -
abundance: -
v_gene: TRBV11-2
CDR3nt: TGTGCCAGCAGCCTCCCTGGGGGGCGGACCAATGAGCAGTTCTTC
CDR3aa: CASSLPGGRTNEQFF

j_gene: TRBJ2-1
d_gene: TRBD2
abundance: -
v_gene: TRBV7-2
CDR3nt: TGTGCCAGCAGCCGACTAGCGGGGAACAATGAGCAGCTCTTC
CDR3aa: CASSRLAGNNEQLF

j_gene: TRBJ2-7
d_gene: TRBD1
abundance: few
v_gene: TRBV10-2
CDR3nt: TGCGCCAGCAGATTCCTAGGACAGGGCCTCTCCTACGAGCAGTACTTC
CDR3aa: CASRFLGQGLSYEQYF

j_gene: TRBJ1-1
d_gene: TRBD1
abundance: -
v_gene: TRBV7-9
CDR3nt: TGTGCCAGCAGCTTTGTAGCTAGACAGGGGGGCACTGAAGCTTTCTTT
CDR3aa: CASSFVARQGGTEAFF

j_gene: TRBJ2-7
d_gene: TRBD2
abundance: many
v_gene: TRBV7-2
CDR3nt: TGTGCCAGCAGTTTAGTTGGCGGGGGATCCTACGAGCAGTACTTC
CDR3aa: CASSLVGGGSYEQYF

j_gene: TRBJ1-5
d_gene: -
abundance: few
v_gene: TRBV15
CDR3nt: TGTGCCACCAGCAGATGGAAGGGCGACGGGGAGCCCCAGCATTTT
CDR3aa: CATSRWKGDGEPQHF

j_gene: TRBJ2-7
d_gene: -
abundance: few
v_gene: TRBV12-3/TRBV12-4
CDR3nt: TGTGCCAGCAGTTTGGAGGGAGCCCTCGAGCAGTACTTC
CDR3aa: CASSLEGALEQYF

j_gene: TRBJ2-5
d_gene: -
abundance: -
v_gene: TRBV3-1
CDR3nt: TGTGCCAGCAGCCAAGAGGTAACGGAGACCCAGTACTTC
CDR3aa: CASSQEVTETQYF